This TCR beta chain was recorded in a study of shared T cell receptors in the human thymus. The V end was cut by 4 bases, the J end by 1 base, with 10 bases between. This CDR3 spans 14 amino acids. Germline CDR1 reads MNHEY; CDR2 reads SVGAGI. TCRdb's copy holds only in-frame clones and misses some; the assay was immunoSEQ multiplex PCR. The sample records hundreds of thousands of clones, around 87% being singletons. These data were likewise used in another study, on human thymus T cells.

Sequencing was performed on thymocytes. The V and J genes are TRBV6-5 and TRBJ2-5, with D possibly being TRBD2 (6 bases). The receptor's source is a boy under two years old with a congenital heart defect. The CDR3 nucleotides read TGTGCCAGCAGTTCGGGAGTCTTCCAAGAGACCCAGTACTTC. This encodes CASSSGVFQETQYF.